Included here is one TCR beta chain sequence, with context. Its cognate antigen has yet to be identified. No base qualities exist here, and no much larger clone lies one base off it. These data belong to a study of TIL therapy for anti-PD-1-resistant metastatic lung cancer (dated by TCRdb to 2020 to 2023). A note on the overall study: A median age of 54 years (range roughly 38-75) and a median tumor PD-L1 proportion score of 6% were recorded among enrolled patients. Most of the cohort had lung adenocarcinoma, several tumors were EGFR-mutant and two were ALK-rearranged, and half of the patients were current or former smokers. Across the cohort, whole-exome sequencing showed a median non-synonymous tumor mutation burden of about 1.6 mutations per megabase. Tumor and peripheral blood T cell receptor beta sequencing was used to track clonotypes across tumor, expanded TIL product and serial blood samples. Results and caveats for the whole study, not just this receptor: The study protocol defined all tumor marker inferences as exploratory. High clonal turnover was observed in TIL culture, with many enriched product clones not detected in the baseline tumor, which suggested clonal contraction rather than faithful expansion. The cohort was highly selected, with more treatment-naive, never-smoker and oncogene-addicted patients than typical, limiting generalizability. Higher clonality and lower diversity were observed in expanded TIL cultures than in baseline intratumoral T cells (median clonality approximately 6% vs 31%, p < 0.0001).

This specimen's time point label, interpreted: pre-treatment sample, taken before nivolumab and TIL therapy. Baseline tumor samples were excised metastases, mostly pleural nodules or supraclavicular lymph nodes, from the same resection used to grow TIL. Tumors were harvested before any PD-1/PD-L1 blockade; patients then received nivolumab, and those progressing received lymphodepletion, expanded TIL infusion and IL-2. Adults with stage 4 NSCLC were enrolled in a dual-center phase I trial from late 2017 to early 2020. Samples were obtained from a single-arm, open-label phase I trial in which tumor-infiltrating lymphocyte therapy with nivolumab was evaluated in advanced non-small cell lung cancer. Parts of each resected tumor were snap-frozen in liquid nitrogen and kept at -80 degrees C. Tumor regions of interest were chosen on H&E sections by laser-capture macrodissection, pulverized into around 15 mg aliquots, and extracted with Qiagen Allprep kits.

TCR beta CDR3 regions were amplified from genomic DNA by bias-controlled multiplex PCR with the immunoSEQ v3 hsTCRB kit. TCR libraries were sequenced on an Illumina NextSeq 500 to approximately 2 million read pairs for survey level or roughly 4.5-6 million for deep level. The study's own analysis went as follows. V, D and J genes were assigned, non-productive sequences were removed, and clonality was reported by immunoSEQ Analyzer software. To compare repertoires between infused TIL and blood, productive Simpson clonality was used along with the Morisita overlap index of productive TRB rearrangements. TCRdb took over this immuneACCESS table, retaining in-frame rearrangements with V and J assigned. Such tables are incomplete; in checked studies, under half of the missing clones stem from an unresolved V gene, and the remainder is unexplained. V, J and clone size were drawn from that table, and D and trimming were deduced from the DNA. The sample table shows approximately 95,000 clones, and roughly 65% are seen once. 10% to 11% of the sample is taken by the ten largest.

The CDR3 covers 14 residues, taking in both the cysteine and the phenylalanine. Only the CDR3 DNA is retained, 42 bases long and in frame from the first base. The germline V gene (reference sequence) gives CDR1 as GTSNPN and CDR2 as SVGIG. Relative to germline, V is 5 bases shorter and J is 4 bases shorter, with 12 bases between their ends. The rearrangement combines TRBV30 with TRBJ1-6; TRBD1 is possibly the D segment (6 matching bases). This receptor was taken from a person aged 25 to 85 with non-small cell lung cancer. This sample comprised tumor tissue, obtained at baseline. The DNA sequence reads TGTGCCTGGGGGGGGGCAGCTTATAATTCACCCCTCCACTTT. The encoded protein is CAWGGAAYNSPLHF. Supplemented by the reference TRBV30 and TRBJ1-6 proteins around the CDR3, the complete variable domain is SQTIHQWPATLVQPVGSPLSLECTVEGTSNPNLYWYRQAAGRGLQLLFYSVGIGQISSEVPQNLSASRPQDRQFILSSKKLLLSDSGFYLCAWGGAAYNSPLHFGNGTRLTVT.